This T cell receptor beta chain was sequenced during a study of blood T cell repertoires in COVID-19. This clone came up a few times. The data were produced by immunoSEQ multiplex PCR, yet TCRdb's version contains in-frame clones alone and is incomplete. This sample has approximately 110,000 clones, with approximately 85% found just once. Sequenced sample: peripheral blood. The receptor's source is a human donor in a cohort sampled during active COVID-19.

CDR3 nucleotides: TGTGCCAGCACGGACAGGGGGCGGCACGAGCAGTACTTC. Protein product: CASTDRGRHEQYF. This chain connects TRBV27 to TRBJ2-7; 11 nucleotides match TRBD1. Germline assignment: CDR1 MNHEY and CDR2 SMNVEV (reference sequence). V gave up 7 bases and J gave up 5 bases; unmatched junction bases: 4. CDR3 size: 13 residues.